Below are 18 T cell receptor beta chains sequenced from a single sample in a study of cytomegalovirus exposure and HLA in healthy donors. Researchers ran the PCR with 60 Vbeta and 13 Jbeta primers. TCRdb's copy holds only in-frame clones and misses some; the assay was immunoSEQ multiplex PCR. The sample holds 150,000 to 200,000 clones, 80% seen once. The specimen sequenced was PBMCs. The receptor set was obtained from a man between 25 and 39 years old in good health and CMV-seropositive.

The CDR3 reads CASSIRDSKETQYF. For the CDR3, the DNA is TGTGCCAGTAGTATAAGGGACTCAAAAGAGACCCAGTACTTC. The chain links TRBV19 to TRBJ2-5; D perhaps matches TRBD2 (6 bases). This CDR3 has 14 residues. The V gene lost 2 bases and the J gene lost 3 bases, with 10 bases spanning the gap. CDR1 is LNHDA, CDR2 SQIVND, per germline (reference sequence).

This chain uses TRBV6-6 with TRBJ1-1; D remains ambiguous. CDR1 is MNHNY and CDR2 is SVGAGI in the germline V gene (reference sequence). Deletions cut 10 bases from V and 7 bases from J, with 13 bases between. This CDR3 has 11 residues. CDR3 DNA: TGTGCCACAAGGGAGCCGGGTGAAGCTTTCTTT. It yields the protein CATREPGEAFF.

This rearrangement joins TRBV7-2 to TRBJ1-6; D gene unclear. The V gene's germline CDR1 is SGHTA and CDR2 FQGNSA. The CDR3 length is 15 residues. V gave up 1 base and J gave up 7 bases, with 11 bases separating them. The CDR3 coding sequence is TGTGCCAGCAGCTTAGATGCAGGCTACAATTCACCCCTCCACTTT. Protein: CASSLDAGYNSPLHF.

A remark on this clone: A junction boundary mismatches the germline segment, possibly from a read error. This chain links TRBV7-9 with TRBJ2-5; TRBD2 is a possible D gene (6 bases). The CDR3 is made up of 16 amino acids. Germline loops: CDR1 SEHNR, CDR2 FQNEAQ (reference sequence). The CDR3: CSSSLAVGAGQETQYF. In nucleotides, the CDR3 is TGTTCCAGCAGCTTAGCGGTGGGAGCGGGCCAGGAGACCCAGTACTTC.

In DNA, the CDR3 is TGTGCCAGCAGCCCATTTCCCTCTGGGGCCAACGTCCTGACTTTC. Translating it yields CASSPFPSGANVLTF. V is TRBV7-3 and J is TRBJ2-6, with no clear D. CDR3 length: 15 residues. V lost 5 bases to trimming and J lost 0 bases, with 8 bases between them. Germline-derived CDR1 and CDR2 are SGHTA and FQGTGA.

The chain's CDR3 is CASGFYRGQEEAKNIQYF. DNA for the CDR3: TGTGCTAGTGGTTTTTATCGGGGACAGGAAGAAGCCAAAAACATTCAGTACTTC. J is TRBJ2-4 and V is TRBV12-5, with 8 bases aligning to TRBD1. Trimming took 3 bases from V and 0 from J; bases not matched to a gene: 10. The V gene's germline CDR1 is LGHNT and CDR2 FRNRAP. The length of the CDR3 is 18 residues.

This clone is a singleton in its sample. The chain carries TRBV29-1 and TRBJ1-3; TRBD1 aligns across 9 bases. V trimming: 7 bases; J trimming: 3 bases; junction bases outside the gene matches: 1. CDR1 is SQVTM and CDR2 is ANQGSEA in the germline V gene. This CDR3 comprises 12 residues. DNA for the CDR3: TGCAGCGCGGGACAGGGTGGAAACACCATATATTTT. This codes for CSAGQGGNTIYF.

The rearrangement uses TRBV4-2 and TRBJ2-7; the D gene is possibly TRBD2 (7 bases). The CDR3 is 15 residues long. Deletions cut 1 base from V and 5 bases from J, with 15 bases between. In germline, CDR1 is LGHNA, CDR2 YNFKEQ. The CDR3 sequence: CASSQGEGGPHEQYF. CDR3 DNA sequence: TGTGCCAGCAGCCAAGGCGAGGGGGGGCCCCACGAGCAGTACTTC.

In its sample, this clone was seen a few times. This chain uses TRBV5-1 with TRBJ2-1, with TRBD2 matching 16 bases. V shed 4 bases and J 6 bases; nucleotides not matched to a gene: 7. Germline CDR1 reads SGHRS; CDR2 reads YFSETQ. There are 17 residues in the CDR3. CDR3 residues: CASSVPGLAGGINEQFF. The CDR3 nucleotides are TGCGCCAGCAGCGTCCCGGGACTAGCGGGGGGGATCAATGAGCAGTTCTTC.

In DNA form, the CDR3 reads TGTGCCAGCAGCCCCCCCGGGACAGGGGTCACCGGGGAGCTGTTTTTT. This gives the protein CASSPPGTGVTGELFF. The J gene is TRBJ2-2, the V gene TRBV9; 10 nucleotides line up with TRBD1. This CDR3 contains 16 residues. V was pared by 4 bases and J by 4 bases, with 7 bases of the junction left unmatched. In germline, CDR1 is SGDLS, CDR2 YYNGEE.

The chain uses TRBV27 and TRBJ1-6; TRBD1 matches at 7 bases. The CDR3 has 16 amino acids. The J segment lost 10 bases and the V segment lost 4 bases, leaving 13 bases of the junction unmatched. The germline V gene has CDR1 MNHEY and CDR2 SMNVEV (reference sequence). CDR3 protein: CASSSYTGTVASPLHF. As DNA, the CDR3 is TGTGCCAGCAGTTCTTACACCGGGACAGTCGCGTCACCCCTCCACTTT.

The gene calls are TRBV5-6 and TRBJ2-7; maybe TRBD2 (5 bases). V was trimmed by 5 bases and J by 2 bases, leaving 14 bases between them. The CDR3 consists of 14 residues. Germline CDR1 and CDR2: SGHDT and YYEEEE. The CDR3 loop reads CASSNPGIAYEQYF. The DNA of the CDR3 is TGTGCCAGCAGTAACCCCGGGATAGCCTACGAGCAGTACTTC.

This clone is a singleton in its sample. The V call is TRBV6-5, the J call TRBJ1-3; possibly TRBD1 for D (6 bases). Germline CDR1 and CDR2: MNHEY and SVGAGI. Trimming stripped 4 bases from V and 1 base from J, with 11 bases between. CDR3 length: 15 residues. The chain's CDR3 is CASSFAQGSGNTIYF. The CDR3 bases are TGTGCCAGCAGTTTCGCGCAGGGGTCTGGAAACACCATATATTTT.

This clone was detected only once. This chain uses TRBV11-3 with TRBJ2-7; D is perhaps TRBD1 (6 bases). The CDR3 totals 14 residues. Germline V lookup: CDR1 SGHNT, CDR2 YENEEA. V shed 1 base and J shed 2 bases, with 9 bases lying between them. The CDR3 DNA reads TGTGCCAGCAGCTTAGGAGGGGGTACCTACGAGCAGTACTTC. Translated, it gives CASSLGGGTYEQYF.

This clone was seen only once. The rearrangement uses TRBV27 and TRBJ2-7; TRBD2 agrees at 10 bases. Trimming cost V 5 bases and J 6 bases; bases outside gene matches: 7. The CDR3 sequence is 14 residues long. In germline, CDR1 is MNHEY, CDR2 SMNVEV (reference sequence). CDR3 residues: CASSNSGRWPEQYF. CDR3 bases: TGTGCCAGCAGTAATAGCGGGAGGTGGCCCGAGCAGTACTTC.

This CDR3 reads CAISELGGRPAFF. For the CDR3, the DNA is TGTGCCATCAGTGAGTTGGGGGGGCGTCCGGCTTTCTTT. The J gene is TRBJ1-1, the V gene TRBV10-3; TRBD1 is a possible D gene (6 bases). V lost 1 base and J 11 bases, leaving 14 bases between the germline ends. CDR1 is ENHRY and CDR2 is SYGVKD in the germline V gene. The CDR3 contains 13 residues.

This CDR3 reads CASSSRGRIGELFF. CDR3 nucleotide sequence: TGTGCCAGTAGTAGCAGGGGGCGCATCGGGGAGCTGTTTTTT. The chain links TRBV19 to TRBJ2-2; TRBD1 agrees at 8 bases. The V gene end was trimmed by 4 bases and the J gene end by 7 bases; junction bases not matched to a gene: 5. The CDR3 is made up of 14 amino acids. The V gene's germline CDR1 is LNHDA and CDR2 SQIVND (reference sequence).

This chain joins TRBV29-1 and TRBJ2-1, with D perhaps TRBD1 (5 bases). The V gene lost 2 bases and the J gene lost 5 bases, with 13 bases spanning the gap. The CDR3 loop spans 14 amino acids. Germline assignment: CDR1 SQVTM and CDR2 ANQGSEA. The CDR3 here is CSVERRQGNNEQFF. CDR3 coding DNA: TGCAGCGTTGAACGGCGGCAGGGTAACAATGAGCAGTTCTTC.